This T cell receptor beta chain was captured by sequencing in a study of vaccination and CD4 T cells after COVID-19. Within the sample, this clonotype is large. The antigen is not known. The treatment here: roughly 10-day PBMC culture with coronavirus spike peptide pools or control peptides (ViraFEST assay). These CD4+ T cells came from an unexposed donor, sampled before the COVID-19 pandemic (2011-2018). Oncomine TCR Beta short-read sequencing was applied to DNA from cultured CD4+ T cells. A single record per CDR3 protein comes from TCRdb applying MiXCR to the PCR reads. Among about 7,000 distinct CDR3 sequences listed, 43% were seen once. Looked up from germline, CDR1 is SNHLY and CDR2 is FYNNEI. The CDR3 runs 14 residues. The J segment lost 3 bases and the V segment lost 7 bases, leaving 5 bases of the junction unmatched.

The clonotype originates from a human donor in good health. The source material was CD4+ T cells from blood, cultured in vitro. The J gene is TRBJ2-7, the V gene TRBV2, with 11 bases that match TRBD1. CDR3 sequence: CASITGTGGYEQYF. The DNA for the CDR3 is TGTGCCAGCATTACCGGGACAGGGGGCTACGAGCAGTACTTC. The full variable domain, completed using reference TRBV2 and TRBJ2-7, is EPEVTQTPSHQVTQMGQEVILRCVPISNHLYFYWYRQILGQKVEFLVSFYNNEISEKSEIFDDQFSVERPDGSNFTLKIRSTKLEDSAMYFCASITGTGGYEQYFGPGTRLTVT.